This record covers a single T cell receptor beta chain. The data are from a study of T cell changes during pregnancy in multiple sclerosis. Assay: immunoSEQ multiplex PCR; the TCRdb copy retains only in-frame clones and omits some. Seen here are some 30,000 clones, about 89% observed once, and the top ten hold 8%. Germline lookup yields CDR1 LGHNA and CDR2 YSLEER. Germline trimming cut 0 bases from V and 4 bases from J; bases unmatched to any gene: 4. The CDR3 is 16 residues long. This chain links TRBV4-3 with TRBJ1-1, with 11 bases lining up with TRBD1. The specimen was CD8+ T cells from peripheral blood mononuclear cells, collected before pregnancy. The sequence was collected from a female donor with multiple sclerosis, enrolled in a pregnancy study. This CDR3 is CASSQDPGTGGTEAFF. The DNA of the CDR3 is TGCGCCAGCAGCCAAGATCCCGGGACAGGGGGCACTGAAGCTTTCTTT.